A single sample gave rise to the 24 T cell receptor beta chains below, sequenced in a study of T cell responses to AZD1222 COVID-19 vaccine (dated by TCRdb to 2020 to 2022). This specimen's time point label, per the study, means: baseline before first vaccination. Libraries were prepared through the immunoSEQ multiplex PCR assay. TCRdb retrieved this table from immuneACCESS and kept in-frame rearrangements only. Not all clones are present; in checked studies, unresolved V genes account for under half, and no reason is known for the remainder. Across this sample there are 99,000 or so clones, with approximately 87% seen only once. The ten largest clones represent 2% to 3% of the sample. Sample: peripheral blood, taken on day 0 of AZD1222 vaccination. Every receptor here comes from an adult in good health.

The chain employs TRBV6-5 and TRBJ1-1; unclear D gene. The CDR3 covers 12 residues. The ends were cut back, 7 bases at V and 10 bases at J, with 16 bases in the middle. CDR1 MNHEY and CDR2 SVGAGI come from the germline V gene. Written as DNA, the CDR3 is TGTGCCAGCATCCCCCTTAGAGGGCTAGCTTTCTTT. This encodes CASIPLRGLAFF.

The DNA for the CDR3 is TGTGCCAGCAGTCGGGACAGCCCCTATGGCTACACCTTC. Protein product: CASSRDSPYGYTF. The chain links TRBV6-2 or TRBV6-3 to TRBJ1-2; 7 bases are shared with TRBD1. The CDR3 is made up of 13 amino acids. V shed 5 bases and J 4 bases; nucleotides not matched to a gene: 4. Germline V gene data show CDR1 as MNHEY and CDR2 as SVGEGT.

The chain is built from TRBV9 and TRBJ2-1; TRBD2 might be the D (6 bases). V lost 0 bases and J 4 bases, leaving 8 bases between the germline ends. The CDR3 extends over 14 amino acids. The germline CDR1 and CDR2 sequences are SGDLS and YYNGEE. The CDR3 DNA reads TGTGCCAGCAGCGTAGTGGGGGGATACAATGAGCAGTTCTTC. Amino acid sequence: CASSVVGGYNEQFF.

This clone appeared a few times. The V gene is TRBV6-5, the J gene TRBJ1-1, with a possible D match to TRBD1 (5 bases). Trimming removed 6 bases from V and 3 bases from J, with 8 bases in between. This CDR3 is built from 12 residues. The germline gives CDR1 MNHEY, CDR2 SVGAGI. This chain's CDR3 is CASRLTDTEAFF. Here the CDR3 DNA reads TGTGCCAGCAGGCTGACAGACACTGAAGCTTTCTTT.

The V call is TRBV29-1, the J call TRBJ2-2; D is undetermined. The germline V gene has CDR1 SQVTM and CDR2 ANQGSEA. The CDR3 length is 12 residues. The ends were cut back, 5 bases at V and 2 bases at J, with 6 bases in the middle. The CDR3 region has the DNA TGCAGCGTTTACCGAAACACCGGGGAGCTGTTTTTT. This sequence encodes CSVYRNTGELFF.

The chain couples TRBV10-3 to TRBJ1-3; tentatively, D is TRBD1 (5 bases). V was clipped by 5 bases and J by 0 bases, with 14 bases between them. Germline V lookup: CDR1 ENHRY, CDR2 SYGVKD. CDR3 length equals 16 residues. The DNA for the CDR3 is TGTGCCATCAGTAAGACAGCCCTGCTCTCTGGAAACACCATATATTTT. Its translation is CAISKTALLSGNTIYF.

This chain links TRBV11-3 with TRBJ1-1; TRBD1 is a possible D gene (5 bases). Per germline, CDR1 SGHNT and CDR2 YENEEA. Trimming took 0 bases from V and 3 from J, leaving 8 bases between them. CDR3 length: 14 residues. The CDR3 reads CASSLDTGHTEAFF. The CDR3 region has the DNA TGTGCCAGCAGCTTAGATACGGGACACACTGAAGCTTTCTTT.

This clone is a singleton in its sample. The rearrangement links TRBV10-3 to TRBJ2-7, with 7 bases aligning to TRBD1. With 8 bases clipped from V and 0 bases from J, the junction kept 4 bases outside the gene matches. The CDR3 has 13 residues. Germline CDR1 is ENHRY and CDR2 is SYGVKD. CDR3 region: CAIGTAASYEQYF. CDR3 DNA sequence: TGTGCCATCGGGACAGCCGCCTCCTACGAGCAGTACTTC.

The genes are TRBV7-2 and TRBJ2-7, with D perhaps matching TRBD2 (5 bases). The ends were cut back, 1 base at V and 5 bases at J, with 12 bases in the middle. Germline V gene data show CDR1 as SGHTA and CDR2 as FQGNSA. The CDR3 covers 14 residues. CDR3 sequence reads: CASSLVRVRHEQYF. Here the CDR3 DNA reads TGTGCCAGCAGCTTAGTGAGGGTTCGCCACGAGCAGTACTTC.

V is TRBV6-5 and J is TRBJ2-1; weak D call: TRBD2 (5 bases). Trimming left V 0 bases short and J 7 bases short, with 7 bases between. From germline, CDR1 is MNHEY and CDR2 SVGAGI. This CDR3 is built from 13 residues. This CDR3 reads CASSYSSGNEQFF. CDR3 sequence (DNA): TGTGCCAGCAGTTACTCCTCGGGGAATGAGCAGTTCTTC.

Points on this clone: The germline gene is not matched at one end of the junction; a read error may be the cause. This chain connects TRBV11-2 to TRBJ1-1, with a tentative D call TRBD1 (6 bases). This CDR3 region has 14 residues. Germline V gene lookup returns CDR1 SGHAT and CDR2 FQNNGV. The CDR3 protein is CASTLTGLATEAFF. In DNA form, the CDR3 reads TGTGCCAGCACCTTAACAGGGTTGGCCACTGAAGCTTTCTTT.

The table lists this clone with a few counts. J is TRBJ2-2 and V is TRBV6-5, with 9 bases that match TRBD1. The CDR3 consists of 15 residues. CDR1 and CDR2 (germline): MNHEY, SVGAGI. V was clipped by 6 bases and J by 5 bases; unmatched bases: 7. The CDR3 nucleotides read TGTGCCAGCAGAATAGGACAGGGGTTTACCGGGGAGCTGTTTTTT. Its protein product is CASRIGQGFTGELFF.

The chain links TRBV9 to TRBJ1-4; unclear D gene. Germline V gene lookup returns CDR1 SGDLS and CDR2 YYNGEE. V lost 3 bases to trimming and J lost 3 bases, with 12 bases between them. This CDR3 region has 15 residues. CDR3 sequence reads: CASSGEAHSNEKLFF. The CDR3 DNA reads TGTGCCAGCAGCGGGGAGGCCCATTCTAATGAAAAACTGTTTTTT.

In its sample, this clone was seen once. V is TRBV18 and J is TRBJ2-2, with D possibly called TRBD1 or TRBD2 (6 bases each). Germline CDR1 reads KGHSH; CDR2 reads LQKENI. With 3 bases removed from V and 5 bases from J, the gap between germline ends came to 10 bases. This CDR3 is built from 14 residues. The CDR3 DNA reads TGTGCCAGCTCACCGAGAGGGGGGACCGGGGAGCTGTTTTTT. Amino acids: CASSPRGGTGELFF.

This chain uses TRBV19 with TRBJ1-5; 10 positions match TRBD1. Germline CDR1 and CDR2: LNHDA and SQIVND (reference sequence). J was trimmed by 0 bases and V by 3 bases; bases with no gene match: 5. The CDR3 runs to 17 residues. CDR3 in DNA: TGTGCCAGTAGTATTAGACAGGGGGCCTTTAGCAATCAGCCCCAGCATTTT. Translating it yields CASSIRQGAFSNQPQHF.

The chain couples TRBV6-2 or TRBV6-3 to TRBJ2-2, with D hard to call. The CDR3 runs to 15 residues. With 6 bases removed from V and 3 bases from J, the gap between germline ends came to 14 bases. Germline V gene data show CDR1 as MNHEY and CDR2 as SVGEGT. In DNA, the CDR3 is TGTGCCAGCAGCCACGTTGCACGGGACACCGGGGAGCTGTTTTTT. Its protein is CASSHVARDTGELFF.

The chain joins TRBV4-1 to TRBJ1-5; TRBD1 is a possible D gene (6 bases). The V end lost 0 bases, the J end lost 0 bases, and 15 bases lay between the germline ends. The CDR3 totals 18 residues. Germline CDR1 MGHRA, CDR2 YSYEKL. The chain's CDR3 is CASSQERADSYSNQPQHF. CDR3 DNA: TGCGCCAGCAGCCAAGAGAGGGCGGACAGCTATAGCAATCAGCCCCAGCATTTT.

This clone was counted only a few times. The rearrangement links TRBV6-4 to TRBJ2-2; the D is unclear. The CDR3 length is 15 residues. Germline lookup yields CDR1 MRHNA and CDR2 SNTAGT. V lost 3 bases and J 0 bases, leaving 8 bases between the germline ends. The CDR3 here is CASSESSSNTGELFF. CDR3 DNA sequence: TGTGCCAGCAGTGAGTCTAGTTCGAACACCGGGGAGCTGTTTTTT.

This clone was seen more than once but under ten times. The chain has TRBV28 and TRBJ2-7; the D gene could be TRBD1 or TRBD2 (6 bases each). V was shortened by 6 bases and J by 3 bases, with 12 bases between the two germline ends. Germline V gene sequence: CDR1 MDHEN, CDR2 SYDVKM. This CDR3 spans 13 amino acids. The CDR3 DNA reads TGTGCCAGCAGGCGGGACACCTACTACGAGCAGTACTTC. Translated: CASRRDTYYEQYF.

Details on this clone: A read error may produce the germline difference seen at one junction end. DNA for the CDR3: TGTGCTAGCAGCCATCTCTCAGCGGGGGGGCAGGAGACCCAGTACTTC. Protein sequence: CASSHLSAGGQETQYF. The rearrangement joins TRBV7-7 to TRBJ2-5, with 10 bases identical to TRBD2. The CDR3 has 16 residues. CDR1 SSHAT and CDR2 FNYEAQ come from the germline V gene (reference sequence).

This sequence joins TRBV5-6 and TRBJ1-4; D is uncertain. Trimming took 1 base from V and 8 from J, leaving 15 bases between them. The CDR3 is 15 residues long. CDR1 and CDR2 (germline): SGHDT, YYEEEE. The CDR3 is CASSLSRSEGEKLFF. The CDR3 nucleotides are TGTGCCAGCAGCTTGTCTAGATCTGAAGGGGAAAAACTGTTTTTT. The whole variable domain, filled in from reference TRBV5-6 and TRBJ1-4, reads DAGVTQSPTHLIKTRGQQVTLRCSPKSGHDTVSWYQQALGQGPQFIFQYYEEEERQRGNFPDRFSGHQFPNYSSELNVNALLLGDSALYLCASSLSRSEGEKLFFGSGTQLSVL.

The chain links TRBV19 to TRBJ1-2; TRBD1 aligns across 7 bases. This CDR3 has 13 residues. CDR1 and CDR2 (germline): LNHDA, SQIVND (reference sequence). The junction had 4 bases not matched to a gene; V was cut back by 4 bases and J by 5 bases. In DNA form, the CDR3 reads TGTGCCAGTAGTACGGGACAGCTGTATGGCTACACCTTC. Residues: CASSTGQLYGYTF.

This clone was observed a handful of times. This chain connects TRBV7-3 to TRBJ2-2; D remains ambiguous. V was cut by 5 bases and J by 7 bases, with 11 bases left in between. From germline, CDR1 is SGHTA and CDR2 FQGTGA. The CDR3 has 13 residues. The CDR3 here is CASSPVNGGELFF. CDR3 coding DNA: TGTGCCAGCAGCCCCGTTAACGGCGGGGAGCTGTTTTTT.

The genes are TRBV3-1 (or the pseudogene TRBV3-2) and TRBJ2-5, with a tentative D call TRBD1 (6 bases). This CDR3 has 17 residues. V was trimmed by 0 bases and J by 2 bases, leaving 16 bases between them. Looked up from germline, CDR1 is LGHDT and CDR2 is YNNKEL (reference sequence). The CDR3 loop reads CASSQDLGTLDQETQYF. CDR3 in DNA: TGTGCCAGCAGCCAAGATTTAGGGACACTGGATCAAGAGACCCAGTACTTC.